Listed below are T cell receptor beta chains from one sample, sequenced in a study of neurological immune-mediated disorders. TCRdb used MiXCR to reprocess the 5' RACE reads, holding one entry per CDR3 protein. The sample includes about 59,000 distinct CDR3 sequences, roughly 13% seen only once; the top ten take roughly 10%. Specimen: PBMCs. All receptors derive from a woman aged 60 to 75 with HTLV-1-associated myelopathy (HAM/TSP). Each CDR3 is given with its conserved first and last residue. Fields, in order: J gene, clone size, D gene, V gene, CDR3 DNA, CDR3 protein. D genes are given only for firm matches. Some rows have no size entry. The others give once, few or many, or a class for an expanded clone.

J gene: TRBJ2-3; clone size: many; D gene: TRBD2; V gene: TRBV10-3; CDR3 DNA: TGTGCCATCCCCCGCGGGGTAGCGGGCTTTTTCACAGATACGCAGTATTTT; CDR3 protein: CAIPRGVAGFFTDTQYF
J gene: TRBJ2-3; clone size: many; D gene: -; V gene: TRBV2; CDR3 DNA: TGTGCCAGCACTCGACAGACTAGCACAGATACGCAGTATTTT; CDR3 protein: CASTRQTSTDTQYF
J gene: TRBJ2-7; clone size: many; D gene: TRBD2; V gene: TRBV4-2; CDR3 DNA: TGTGCCAGCGGCAAAGCGGGGCGCTACGAGCAGTACTTC; CDR3 protein: CASGKAGRYEQYF
J gene: TRBJ1-2; clone size: -; D gene: -; V gene: TRBV12-3/TRBV12-4; CDR3 DNA: TGTGCCAGCGGGCGGACGGGCGGCGGCTACACCTTC; CDR3 protein: CASGRTGGGYTF
J gene: TRBJ2-1; clone size: many; D gene: -; V gene: TRBV4-2; CDR3 DNA: TGTGCCAGCAGCCCAACTAGCACCGATTCCTACAATGAGCAGTTCTTC; CDR3 protein: CASSPTSTDSYNEQFF
J gene: TRBJ2-7; clone size: -; D gene: TRBD2; V gene: TRBV10-3; CDR3 DNA: TGTGCCATCCGCCTAGCGGACCCCTACGAGCAGTACTTC; CDR3 protein: CAIRLADPYEQYF
J gene: TRBJ2-3; clone size: many; D gene: -; V gene: TRBV2; CDR3 DNA: TGTGCCAGCAGTGAAGATATTTCAGATACGCAGTATTTT; CDR3 protein: CASSEDISDTQYF
J gene: TRBJ1-5; clone size: many; D gene: -; V gene: TRBV15; CDR3 DNA: TGTGCCACCAGCAGAGACCCTAATAGCAATCAGCCCCAGCATTTT; CDR3 protein: CATSRDPNSNQPQHF
J gene: TRBJ1-2; clone size: many; D gene: TRBD1; V gene: TRBV20-1; CDR3 DNA: TGCAGTGCTAGGACAGGGGCGGACTATGGCTACACCTTC; CDR3 protein: CSARTGADYGYTF
J gene: TRBJ2-1; clone size: many; D gene: -; V gene: TRBV6-5; CDR3 DNA: TGTGCCAGCAGTTATCGGCGCACGGGGGCGGGTTTAGATGAGCAGTTCTTC; CDR3 protein: CASSYRRTGAGLDEQFF
J gene: TRBJ2-2; clone size: many; D gene: -; V gene: TRBV10-3; CDR3 DNA: TGTGCCATCAGTGAGTCAAGGGACACAGGAAGGCTGTTTTTT; CDR3 protein: CAISESRDTGRLFF